Following are 5 T cell receptor beta chains from one sample sequenced in a study of glioma-infiltrating T cells. TCR alpha and beta CDR3 regions were amplified from RNA using iRepertoire nested multiplex PCR. Each CDR3 protein is one row after TCRdb ran MiXCR on the multiplex PCR reads. The sample shows 100,000 to 150,000 distinct CDR3 sequences, 24% of them seen only once. The sample comprised glioma tissue, nonneoplastic brain tissue, or PBMCs (not recorded which). These receptors all come from a human donor with low-grade glioma or glioblastoma, undergoing nonglioma brain surgery, or in good health (not recorded which).

Turning to this clonotype: A much larger clone sits a single nucleotide away, making a read error possible. The conserved phenylalanine or tryptophan is not found at the CDR3 terminus, so this likely reflects a read error. This chain connects TRBV27 to TRBJ1-5, with TRBD1 matching over 9 bases. This CDR3 spans 17 amino acids. After removal of 4 bases from V and 3 bases from J, the junction contained 10 bases not matched to a gene. Germline V gives CDR1 MNHEY, CDR2 SMNVEV (reference sequence). For the CDR3, the DNA is TGTGCCAGCAGTTCCGACAGGGGGGCTAAACCCAATCAGCCCCAGCATCTT. Translating it yields CASSSDRGAKPNQPQHL.

At least ten counts were recorded for this clonotype. The V and J genes are TRBV20-1 and TRBJ1-3, with D perhaps TRBD1 (5 bases). This CDR3 has 12 residues. Trimming removed 6 bases from V and 0 bases from J, with 6 bases in between. From germline, CDR1 is DFQATT and CDR2 SNEGSKA (reference sequence). CDR3 residues: CSADSSGNTIYF. The CDR3 bases are TGCAGTGCCGACAGCTCTGGAAACACCATATATTTT.

Regarding this clonotype: Possible read error: a much larger clone is one base away. The chain joins TRBV20-1 to TRBJ2-7; 11 bases fit TRBD1. V dropped 7 bases and J dropped 5; count of bases not matched to a gene: 13. Looked up from germline, CDR1 is DFQATT and CDR2 is SNEGSKA (reference sequence). The CDR3 extends over 15 amino acids. The CDR3 DNA is TGCAGTGTTTCCCGGACAGGGGGCTTTATCCACGAGCAGTACGTC. Translated, it gives CSVSRTGGFIHEQYV.

The CDR3 bases are TGTGCCACCAGTGGGTGGGCCGGGACAGGCACAGATACGCAGTATTTT. Its translation: CATSGWAGTGTDTQYF. The chain links TRBV24-1 to TRBJ2-3; 7 bases agree with TRBD1. Germline trimming cut 5 bases from V and 1 base from J; bases unmatched to any gene: 8. This CDR3 spans 16 amino acids. Germline CDR1 KGHDR, CDR2 SFDVKD.

This clonotype was seen many times. The gene calls are TRBV28 and TRBJ1-1, with D unclear. Trimming removed 6 bases at V and 3 bases at J, with 5 bases between. The CDR3 is 11 residues long. Looked up from germline, CDR1 is MDHEN and CDR2 is SYDVKM. CDR3 sequence (DNA): TGTGCCAGCAGCCTCTACACTGAAGCTTTCTTT. Translated, it gives CASSLYTEAFF.